Each of the 13 T cell receptor beta chains below was sequenced from the same sample in a study of T cells after yellow fever vaccination. TCRdb independently ran MiXCR on the 5' RACE reads; one entry per CDR3 protein. The sample contains about 580,000 distinct CDR3 sequences, around 16% of which appear only once. The specimen was PBMCs, collected less than 6 days after the first yellow fever vaccination. The source is a man between 18 and 35 years old who received the YFV17D yellow fever vaccine.

The V gene is TRBV9, the J gene TRBJ2-3; D remains ambiguous. Trimming removed 0 bases at V and 2 bases at J, with 7 bases between. The length of the CDR3 is 14 residues. Germline CDR1 and CDR2: SGDLS and YYNGEE. The CDR3 protein is CASSVEADTDTQYF. The CDR3 nucleotides are TGTGCCAGCAGCGTAGAGGCGGACACAGATACGCAGTATTTT.

This clonotype was counted a few times. CDR3 bases: TGTGCCAGCAGCGTAGAGCCCGACGGGCCGCGCACAGATACGCAGTATTTT. It yields the protein CASSVEPDGPRTDTQYF. This sequence joins TRBV9 and TRBJ2-3; D call uncertain. The germline V gene encodes CDR1 SGDLS and CDR2 YYNGEE. Trimming pared 0 bases from V and 1 base from J, leaving 15 bases between. The CDR3 runs 17 residues.

This chain connects TRBV28 to TRBJ2-7; TRBD1 matches 8 bases. In germline, CDR1 is MDHEN, CDR2 SYDVKM. The CDR3 contains 14 residues. Unmatched junction bases numbered 4, after V lost 5 bases and J lost 1 base. This chain's CDR3 is CASSLRQGSYEQYV. The CDR3 DNA sequence: TGTGCCAGCAGTCTTCGACAGGGGTCCTACGAGCAGTACGTC.

This clonotype appeared a few times. This chain links TRBV9 with TRBJ2-5; no firm D call. In germline, CDR1 is SGDLS, CDR2 YYNGEE. The V end lost 0 bases, the J end lost 9 bases, and 12 bases lay between the germline ends. The CDR3 totals 13 residues. The CDR3 loop reads CASSVGGQSAQYF. CDR3 DNA: TGTGCCAGCAGCGTAGGTGGCCAATCCGCCCAGTACTTC.

There are a few counts of this clonotype. The chain uses TRBV20-1 and TRBJ1-1, with 8 bases matching TRBD1. The CDR3 is 17 residues long. Germline V gene sequence: CDR1 DFQATT, CDR2 SNEGSKA (reference sequence). V lost 3 bases, J lost 5 bases, and 17 bases stayed unmatched. CDR3 nucleotides: TGCAGTGCTAGGATCAGGGGGCGCCGCGTCGCGACGACTGAAGCTTTCTTT. Translation: CSARIRGRRVATTEAFF.

The chain recombines TRBV20-1 with TRBJ1-3; no reliable D call. The V gene lost 3 bases and the J gene lost 4 bases, with 13 bases spanning the gap. The CDR3 spans 14 residues. Germline-derived CDR1 and CDR2 are DFQATT and SNEGSKA (reference sequence). CDR3 sequence: CSARVEGRGNTIYF. The CDR3, as DNA: TGCAGTGCTAGGGTCGAAGGGAGGGGAAACACCATATATTTT.

This chain connects TRBV4-1 to TRBJ1-2; no definite D call. This CDR3 has 13 amino acids. Germline lookup yields CDR1 MGHRA and CDR2 YSYEKL. V was clipped by 1 base and J by 1 base, with 4 bases between them. CDR3 region: CASSQALNYGYTF. Here the CDR3 DNA reads TGCGCCAGCAGCCAAGCACTTAACTATGGCTACACCTTC.

This chain links TRBV14 with TRBJ2-2, with TRBD2 matching over 8 bases. The ends lost 5 bases at V and 4 bases at J; junction bases unmatched: 9. Germline CDR1 is SGHDN and CDR2 is FVKESK. This CDR3 spans 16 amino acids. The DNA for the CDR3 is TGTGCCAGCAGCAAATACGGGACTAGAAGCACCGGGGAGCTGTTTTTT. The encoded protein is CASSKYGTRSTGELFF. Combining the CDR3 with reference TRBV14 and TRBJ2-2 gives the whole variable domain EAGVTQFPSHSVIEKGQTVTLRCDPISGHDNLYWYRRVMGKEIKFLLHFVKESKQDESGMPNNRFLAERTGGTYSTLKVQPAELEDSGVYFCASSKYGTRSTGELFFGEGSRLTVL.

The chain uses TRBV12-3 or TRBV12-4 and TRBJ1-3, with TRBD1 as a possible D gene (5 bases). The V and J ends lost 0 bases and 4 bases respectively, with 10 bases between them. The CDR3 contains 15 residues. CDR3 coding DNA: TGTGCCAGCAGTTTAGCGCTTGGGGGAGGAAACACCATATATTTT. Translation: CASSLALGGGNTIYF.

The chain links TRBV11-2 to TRBJ1-4; D gene unclear. Trimming stripped 0 bases from V and 0 bases from J, with 8 bases between. From germline, CDR1 is SGHAT and CDR2 FQNNGV. There are 16 residues in the CDR3. CDR3 sequence reads: CASSLEAVATNEKLFF. DNA of the CDR3: TGTGCCAGCAGCTTAGAAGCGGTTGCAACTAATGAAAAACTGTTTTTT.

This clonotype was observed a handful of times. The gene calls are TRBV5-1 and TRBJ2-3; TRBD2 aligns across 11 bases. Germline assignment: CDR1 SGHRS and CDR2 YFSETQ. The CDR3 contains 18 residues. The junction had 8 bases not matched to a gene; V was cut back by 1 base and J by 1 base. CDR3 in amino acids: CASSLRLQLAGGTDTQYF. For the CDR3, the DNA is TGCGCCAGCAGCTTGAGGTTACAACTAGCGGGGGGCACAGATACGCAGTATTTT. The whole variable domain, filled in from reference TRBV5-1 and TRBJ2-3, reads KAGVTQTPRYLIKTRGQQVTLSCSPISGHRSVSWYQQTPGQGLQFLFEYFSETQRNKGNFPGRFSGRQFSNSRSEMNVSTLELGDSALYLCASSLRLQLAGGTDTQYFGPGTRLTVL.

The rearrangement joins TRBV18 to TRBJ1-1; D gene ambiguous. The CDR3 runs 17 residues. Germline CDR1 KGHSH, CDR2 LQKENI. V was pared by 0 bases and J by 0 bases, with 14 bases between. This CDR3 is CASSPPSGRFLNTEAFF. The CDR3 DNA reads as TGTGCCAGCTCACCACCGTCTGGGAGATTTTTGAACACTGAAGCTTTCTTT.

CDR3 amino acids: CSAKIPNQPQHF. The CDR3 DNA reads as TGCAGTGCTAAAATCCCCAATCAGCCCCAGCATTTT. The V and J genes are TRBV20-1 and TRBJ1-5; D unclear. CDR1 is DFQATT, CDR2 SNEGSKA, per germline (reference sequence). V gave up 4 bases and J gave up 3 bases, with 7 bases separating them. This CDR3 comprises 12 residues.